Listed here is a single T cell receptor beta chain. Per the original data handling: The authors estimated nucleated cell counts from reference gene primer amplification. TCRdb's copy holds only in-frame clones and misses some; the assay was immunoSEQ multiplex PCR. The D gene and trimming were derived from the DNA, and the V and J assignments and clone size from that table. In the table there are over 130,000 clones, approximately 85% of which are singletons. This sample was taken from a study of blood T cell repertoires in COVID-19. Study summary: The origin of the acute and convalescent COVID-19 samples was the United States, Italy and Spain. Nucleic acid was either cDNA or gDNA, and it came from T cells, B-cell-depleted T cells, or PBMCs.

Sequencing used peripheral blood. This TCR came from a man aged 45-65 years with acute or convalescent COVID-19.

Written as DNA, the CDR3 is TGTGCCAGCAGCTTTGGGGGGACGCTGATGAACACTGAAGCTTTCTTT. Its translation is CASSFGGTLMNTEAFF. The chain carries TRBV13 and TRBJ1-1; D is possibly TRBD1 (5 bases). Germline lookup yields CDR1 PRHDT and CDR2 FYEKMQ (reference sequence). The CDR3 length is 16 residues. The V end lost 3 bases, the J end lost 0 bases, and 14 bases lay between the germline ends.